This T cell receptor (beta chain) was sequenced for a study of T cell responses to AZD1222 COVID-19 vaccine. At the level of the study: Second-dose schedules of about 4 or about 12 weeks were combined. Study observations and caveats: The donor cohort was predominantly white British with a female majority, and clonal diversity may have been underestimated. Spike-spanning, vaccine-associated CD4 TCRs were dominant at 160-218 and 743-854. Elevations in Spike-specific TCR breadth and depth followed administration of two AZD1222 doses.

Turning to this clone: What it recognizes is unknown.

Clones were read by immunoSEQ multiplex PCR, and TCRdb kept only the in-frame ones, dropping some. The sample includes about 92,000 clones, approximately 91% of them seen just once. CDR1 and CDR2 (germline): MNHEY, SVGAGI. V lost 4 bases and J 5 bases, leaving 17 bases between the germline ends. This CDR3 spans 15 amino acids. The sample was peripheral blood, taken on day 0 of AZD1222 vaccination. This sequence originates from an adult in good health. V usage is TRBV6-5 and J usage is TRBJ1-1, with D unclear. The CDR3: CASSSAVRGGTEAFF. The DNA for the CDR3 is TGTGCCAGCAGTTCCGCGGTTCGGGGTGGAACTGAAGCTTTCTTT.